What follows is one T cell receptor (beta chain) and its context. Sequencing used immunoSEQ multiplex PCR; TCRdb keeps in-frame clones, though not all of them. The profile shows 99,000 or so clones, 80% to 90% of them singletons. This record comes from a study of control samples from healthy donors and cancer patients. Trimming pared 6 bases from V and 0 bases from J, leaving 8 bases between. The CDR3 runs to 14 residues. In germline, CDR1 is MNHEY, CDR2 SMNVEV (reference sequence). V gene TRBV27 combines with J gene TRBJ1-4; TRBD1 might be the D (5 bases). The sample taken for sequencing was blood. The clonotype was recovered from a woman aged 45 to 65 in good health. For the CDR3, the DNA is TGTGCCAGCAGCGTCAGGGCAACTAATGAAAAACTGTTTTTT. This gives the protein CASSVRATNEKLFF.